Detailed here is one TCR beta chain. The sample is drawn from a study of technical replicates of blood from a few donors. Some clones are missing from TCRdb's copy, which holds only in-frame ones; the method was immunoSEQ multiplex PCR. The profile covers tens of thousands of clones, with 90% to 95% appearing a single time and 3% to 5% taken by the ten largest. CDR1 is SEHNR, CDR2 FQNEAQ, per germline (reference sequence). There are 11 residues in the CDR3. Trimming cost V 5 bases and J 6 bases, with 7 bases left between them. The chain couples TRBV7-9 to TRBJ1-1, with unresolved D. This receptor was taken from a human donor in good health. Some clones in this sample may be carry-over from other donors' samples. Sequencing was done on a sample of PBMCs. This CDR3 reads CASSLLSEAFF. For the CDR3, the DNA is TGTGCCAGCAGCCTCCTCTCTGAAGCTTTCTTT.